This record concerns one TCR beta chain sequence. Its antigen is still unknown. The source of the sample is a study of graft-versus-host responses after intestinal transplantation. Profiled with immunoSEQ multiplex PCR; TCRdb holds only in-frame clones, not every one. The sample comprises tens of thousands of clones, under 95% of which are singletons, and 2% to 2.5% rests with the top ten. V gave up 8 bases and J gave up 7 bases; unmatched junction bases: 14. The CDR3 covers 14 residues. Looked up from germline, CDR1 is MNHEY and CDR2 is SMNVEV (reference sequence). The sequencing used unstimulated CD8+ T cells sorted from spleen or lymph node cells, collected before intestinal transplant. The TCR was taken from a human donor who received an intestinal transplant. This chain uses TRBV27 with TRBJ2-7; TRBD2 matches 7 bases. Here the CDR3 reads CASGDGGGIREQYF. The CDR3 coding sequence is TGTGCCAGCGGGGATGGGGGGGGAATTCGGGAGCAGTACTTC.